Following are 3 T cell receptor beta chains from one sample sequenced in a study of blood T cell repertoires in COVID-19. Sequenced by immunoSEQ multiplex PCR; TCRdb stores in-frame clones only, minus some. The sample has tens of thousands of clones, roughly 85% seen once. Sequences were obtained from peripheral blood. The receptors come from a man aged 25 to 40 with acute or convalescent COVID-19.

The CDR3 DNA is TGTGCCAGCTCACCCGGGGACAGGCACTACACCGGGGAGCTGTTTTTT. This encodes CASSPGDRHYTGELFF. The V and J genes are TRBV18 and TRBJ2-2, with 8 bases aligning to TRBD1. This CDR3 region has 16 residues. Germline lookup yields CDR1 KGHSH and CDR2 LQKENI. Trimming removed 3 bases from V and 3 bases from J; junction bases left unmatched: 6.

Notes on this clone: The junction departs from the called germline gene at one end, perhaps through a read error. The CDR3 loop is CASSLAAGTGELFF. The DNA for the CDR3 is TGTGCTAGCAGCCTAGCCGCCGGCACCGGGGAGCTGTTTTTT. The gene calls are TRBV7-7 and TRBJ2-2, with D perhaps matching TRBD2 (5 bases). The germline V gene has CDR1 SSHAT and CDR2 FNYEAQ (reference sequence). The CDR3 consists of 14 residues.

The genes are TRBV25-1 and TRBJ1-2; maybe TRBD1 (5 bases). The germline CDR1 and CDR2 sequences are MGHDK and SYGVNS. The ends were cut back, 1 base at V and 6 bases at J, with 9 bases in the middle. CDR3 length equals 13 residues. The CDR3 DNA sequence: TGTGCCAGCAGTGAATGGGGGGTGGATGGCTACACCTTC. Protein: CASSEWGVDGYTF.